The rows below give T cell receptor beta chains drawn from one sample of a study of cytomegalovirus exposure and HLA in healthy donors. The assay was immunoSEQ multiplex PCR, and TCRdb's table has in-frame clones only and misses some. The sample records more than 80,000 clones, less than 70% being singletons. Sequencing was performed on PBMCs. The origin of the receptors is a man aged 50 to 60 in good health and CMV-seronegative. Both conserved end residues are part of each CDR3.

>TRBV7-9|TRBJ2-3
CASSFSQDYTQYF
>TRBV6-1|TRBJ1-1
CATKRQTEAFF
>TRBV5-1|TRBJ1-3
CASTDSSSGNTIYF
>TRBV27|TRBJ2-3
CASSPRGIADTQYF
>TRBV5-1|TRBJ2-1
CASSPRLAGGGYNEQFF
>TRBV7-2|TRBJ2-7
CASSRVRAYEQYF
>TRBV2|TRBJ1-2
CASRQGTNYGYTF
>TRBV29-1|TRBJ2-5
CSSEGGEETQYF
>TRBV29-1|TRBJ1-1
CSVERQPNTEAFF
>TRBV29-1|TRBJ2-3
CSAAGGRDHESTDTQYF
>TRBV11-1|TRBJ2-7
CASSPQGHSYEQYF
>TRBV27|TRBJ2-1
CASSFRLAGLNEQFF
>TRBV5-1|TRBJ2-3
CASSLGASGSTDTQYF
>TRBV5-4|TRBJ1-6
CASSLQQGPNSPLHF
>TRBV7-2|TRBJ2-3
CASSSTSGWSDTQYF
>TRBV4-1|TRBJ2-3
CASSQFLLAESTDTQYF
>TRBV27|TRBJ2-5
CARPSGEPEETQYF
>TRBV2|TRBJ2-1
CASIPWDYLEYNEQFF
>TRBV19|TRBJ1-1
CASSIRNTEAFF
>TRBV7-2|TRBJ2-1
CASSVGRNEQFF
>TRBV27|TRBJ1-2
CASSFRDGGYTF
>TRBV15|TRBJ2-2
CATSRLAGSPTGELFF
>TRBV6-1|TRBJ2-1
CASSEETGGYNEQFF
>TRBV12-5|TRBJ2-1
CASGLATGTGYNEQFF
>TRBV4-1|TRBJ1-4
CASSPLRQGMSEKLFF
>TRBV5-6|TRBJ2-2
CASSWGGTGELFF
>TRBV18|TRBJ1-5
CASSPDRSQPQHF
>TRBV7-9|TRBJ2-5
CASRTTGTGAETQYF
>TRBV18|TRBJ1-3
CASSPRRGQGRSGNTIYF
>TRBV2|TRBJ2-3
CASSEFSYADTQYF
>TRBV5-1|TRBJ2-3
CASSLSSGRADTQYF
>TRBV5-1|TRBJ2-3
CASSLAGTGEVATQYF
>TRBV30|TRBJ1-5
CAWGLREGKPQHF
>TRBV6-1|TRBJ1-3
CASRVRDSGNTIYF
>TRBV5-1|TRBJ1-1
CASSSSMDTEAFF
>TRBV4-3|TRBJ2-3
CASSQVPLGLIVATTDTQYF
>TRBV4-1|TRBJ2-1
CASSQGGWISYNEQFF
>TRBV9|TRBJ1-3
CASSGFQGAGNTIYF
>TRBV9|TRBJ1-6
CASSVEGQGNSPLHF
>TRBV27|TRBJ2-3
CASQLAGGDTQYF
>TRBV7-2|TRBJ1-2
CASSFTSYGYTF
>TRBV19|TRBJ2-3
CASSIGQRGTDTQYF
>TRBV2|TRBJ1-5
CASSQEGGYQPQHF
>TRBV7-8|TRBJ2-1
CASSGRGNEQFF
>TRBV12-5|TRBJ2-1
CASRRGGENEQFF
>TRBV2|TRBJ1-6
CASGEQTDSPLHF